These 25 T cell receptor beta chains were sequenced from one sample in a study of identical twins. TCRdb re-called the 5' RACE reads with MiXCR, one entry per CDR3 protein. The sample has 570,000 or so distinct CDR3 sequences; around a tenth are singletons. Another study also made use of these data, one on yellow fever vaccine responses in identical twins.

What was sequenced was PBMCs. The receptor source for this set is a woman between 18 and 29 years old in good health.

Written as DNA, the CDR3 is TGTGCCATCAAGGCGGGACAGGGACCCATCCAGCAGTACTTC. This gives the protein CAIKAGQGPIQQYF. The J gene is TRBJ2-7, the V gene TRBV10-3; 9 bases are a match to TRBD1. Trimming cost V 7 bases and J 8 bases; bases outside gene matches: 12. The CDR3 length is 14 residues. From germline, CDR1 is ENHRY and CDR2 SYGVKD.

This clonotype was counted many times. V and J are TRBV9 and TRBJ1-4; weak D call: TRBD1 (5 bases). Germline-derived CDR1 and CDR2 are SGDLS and YYNGEE. CDR3 size: 15 residues. Trimming pared 1 base from V and 2 bases from J, leaving 9 bases between. In DNA form, the CDR3 reads TGTGCCAGCAGCGTATGGGGGAGGACTAATGAAAAACTGTTTTTT. It specifies CASSVWGRTNEKLFF. The full variable domain, in which reference TRBV9 and TRBJ1-4 provide the parts outside the CDR3, is DSGVTQTPKHLITATGQRVTLRCSPRSGDLSVYWYQQSLDQGLQFLIQYYNGEERAKGNILERFSAQQFPDLHSELNLSSLELGDSALYFCASSVWGRTNEKLFFGSGTQLSVL.

This clonotype was found a few times. The chain carries TRBV20-1 and TRBJ2-1, with 9 positions matching TRBD2. The CDR3 is made up of 16 amino acids. V was pared by 6 bases and J by 0 bases, with 9 bases of the junction left unmatched. Germline CDR1 DFQATT, CDR2 SNEGSKA (reference sequence). The CDR3 spells CSAFPTSGSSYNEQFF. Written as DNA, the CDR3 is TGCAGTGCGTTCCCGACTAGCGGCAGCTCCTACAATGAGCAGTTCTTC.

In its sample, this clonotype was seen a few times. The chain couples TRBV9 to TRBJ2-7, with D perhaps matching TRBD1 or TRBD2 (6 bases each). In germline, CDR1 is SGDLS, CDR2 YYNGEE. The CDR3 is 18 residues long. V was trimmed by 0 bases and J by 6 bases, leaving 25 bases between them. The CDR3 protein is CASSVGSGWGPLIGEQYF. CDR3 bases: TGTGCCAGCAGCGTAGGCAGCGGGTGGGGGCCGTTGATCGGCGAGCAGTACTTC.

This clonotype was picked up a small number of times. The chain links TRBV28 to TRBJ2-7; D is possibly TRBD2 (5 bases). This CDR3 spans 16 amino acids. V lost 4 bases and J lost 2, with 18 bases in between. Germline CDR1 MDHEN, CDR2 SYDVKM. The CDR3 here is CASSWATHRGTYEQYF. As DNA, the CDR3 is TGTGCCAGCAGTTGGGCGACCCACCGAGGGACCTACGAGCAGTACTTC.

This clonotype was seen ten or more times. The rearrangement links TRBV10-3 to TRBJ1-5, with D perhaps matching TRBD1 (5 bases). Trimming stripped 7 bases from V and 4 bases from J, with 11 bases between. This CDR3 contains 13 residues. Germline V gives CDR1 ENHRY, CDR2 SYGVKD. The CDR3 DNA sequence: TGTGCCATCACCGAGGACACAAATCAGCCCCAGCATTTT. Translation: CAITEDTNQPQHF.

This clonotype came up many times. CDR3 bases: TGCAGTGTTAGGGTGCTAGATTACGAGCAGTACTTC. It is translated as CSVRVLDYEQYF. The rearrangement uses TRBV20-1 and TRBJ2-7; D gene uncertain. V was pared by 7 bases and J by 4 bases, with 14 bases between. This CDR3 is 12 amino acids long. Germline CDR1 reads DFQATT; CDR2 reads SNEGSKA (reference sequence).

A few counts support this clonotype. The chain uses TRBV20-1 and TRBJ2-7, with D perhaps matching TRBD1 or TRBD2 (6 bases each). Per germline, CDR1 DFQATT and CDR2 SNEGSKA (reference sequence). This CDR3 comprises 13 residues. V was pared by 1 base and J by 6 bases, with 13 bases between. The CDR3, as DNA: TGCAGTGCTAGAGTTGCGAAGGGGGGCGAGCAGTACTTC. Its translation is CSARVAKGGEQYF.

In this sample, this clonotype turned up many times. The V and J genes are TRBV20-1 and TRBJ2-1; D gene ambiguous. The CDR3 covers 12 residues. Germline V gene lookup returns CDR1 DFQATT and CDR2 SNEGSKA (reference sequence). V lost 1 base, J lost 9 bases, and 10 bases lay in between. CDR3 in amino acids: CSARVSPIEQFF. The DNA of the CDR3 is TGCAGTGCTAGAGTAAGCCCTATTGAGCAGTTCTTC.

Many counts were recorded for this clonotype. The chain uses TRBV20-1 and TRBJ2-3; 10 bases align to TRBD2. Germline CDR1 is DFQATT and CDR2 is SNEGSKA (reference sequence). CDR3 size: 15 residues. V shed 1 base, J shed 8 bases, and the junction held 9 bases outside the gene matches. The CDR3, as DNA: TGCAGTGCTAGAGGGGAAGCGGGGGGGAGTGCTACGCAGTATTTT. Translated: CSARGEAGGSATQYF.

This clonotype occurred a few times. The chain has TRBV4-2 and TRBJ2-7; tentative D call: TRBD2 (6 bases). The CDR3 runs to 15 residues. Trimming left V 2 bases short and J 7 bases short, with 18 bases between. Looked up from germline, CDR1 is LGHNA and CDR2 is YNFKEQ. The CDR3 here is CASSQPGSDAGEQYF. The CDR3 nucleotides read TGTGCCAGCAGCCAACCGGGAAGCGACGCGGGGGAGCAGTACTTC.

This clonotype was seen more than once but under ten times. V usage is TRBV5-1 and J usage is TRBJ2-1, with D maybe TRBD2 (6 bases). The V end was cut by 0 bases, the J end by 7 bases, with 14 bases between. The germline V gene encodes CDR1 SGHRS and CDR2 YFSETQ. CDR3 length equals 15 residues. CDR3 sequence reads: CASSLARVAGNEQFF. The CDR3 DNA sequence: TGCGCCAGCAGCTTGGCCAGGGTTGCGGGGAATGAGCAGTTCTTC. The whole variable domain, filled in from reference TRBV5-1 and TRBJ2-1, reads KAGVTQTPRYLIKTRGQQVTLSCSPISGHRSVSWYQQTPGQGLQFLFEYFSETQRNKGNFPGRFSGRQFSNSRSEMNVSTLELGDSALYLCASSLARVAGNEQFFGPGTRLTVL.

This clonotype has a count of ten or more. The rearrangement links TRBV12-3 or TRBV12-4 to TRBJ2-7, with D perhaps matching TRBD2 (6 bases). V was cut by 4 bases and J by 2 bases, with 6 bases left in between. CDR3 length equals 12 residues. DNA for the CDR3: TGTGCCAGCAGTTCGGGGGCCTACGAGCAGTACTTC. The encoded protein is CASSSGAYEQYF.

J is TRBJ2-5 and V is TRBV5-1; 11 nucleotides agree with TRBD2. This CDR3 has 17 amino acids. With V trimmed by 1 base and J by 5 bases, 10 bases remained unmatched. Per germline, CDR1 SGHRS and CDR2 YFSETQ. CDR3: CASSLNLAGGVEETQYF. The CDR3 DNA follows: TGCGCCAGCAGCTTGAACCTAGCGGGAGGTGTCGAGGAGACCCAGTACTTC.

This clonotype was seen a handful of times. V and J are TRBV28 and TRBJ2-5, with unresolved D. Germline-derived CDR1 and CDR2 are MDHEN and SYDVKM. The CDR3 length is 14 residues. The V gene lost 3 bases and the J gene lost 3 bases, with 11 bases spanning the gap. CDR3 protein: CASSFLASKETQYF. CDR3 coding DNA: TGTGCCAGCAGTTTCTTGGCGTCTAAAGAGACCCAGTACTTC.

This chain uses TRBV27 with TRBJ2-3; perhaps TRBD2 as D (6 bases). CDR1 is MNHEY, CDR2 SMNVEV, per germline (reference sequence). This CDR3 is 15 amino acids long. Trimming took off 4 bases at V and 5 bases at J, with 16 bases between the two ends. The CDR3 loop is CASSWTRPRGDTQYF. The CDR3 DNA reads as TGTGCCAGCAGTTGGACAAGACCGCGGGGAGATACGCAGTATTTT.

This chain links TRBV20-1 with TRBJ2-5; 11 bases are a match to TRBD2. The length of the CDR3 is 14 residues. J was trimmed by 3 bases and V by 5 bases; bases with no gene match: 5. The germline gives CDR1 DFQATT, CDR2 SNEGSKA (reference sequence). CDR3 sequence (DNA): TGCAGTGCTGCGCCGGGACTAGCGGAAGAGACCCAGTACTTC. Residues: CSAAPGLAEETQYF.

The chain uses TRBV12-3 or TRBV12-4 and TRBJ2-5, with 9 bases aligning to TRBD2. This CDR3 comprises 17 residues. Losses at the gene ends were 4 bases for V and 1 base for J; bases not matched to a gene: 10. CDR3 nucleotide sequence: TGTGCCAGCAGTTCCGGGAGCAGCGGGGGGTTCCAAGAGACCCAGTACTTC. Translated: CASSSGSSGGFQETQYF.

This clonotype has only a few counts. This chain uses TRBV7-2 with TRBJ1-2, with a weak D call TRBD1 (6 bases). Per germline, CDR1 SGHTA and CDR2 FQGNSA. The CDR3 is 15 amino acids. Trimming stripped 5 bases from V and 6 bases from J, with 19 bases between. The CDR3 sequence: CASSTTRGGVDGYTF. The CDR3 nucleotides are TGTGCCAGCAGCACAACCAGGGGCGGGGTAGATGGCTACACCTTC.

This clonotype has a count of ten or more. This sequence joins TRBV5-1 and TRBJ2-3; no definite D call. The CDR3 spans 11 residues. V was clipped by 3 bases and J by 5 bases, with 4 bases between them. CDR1 and CDR2 (germline): SGHRS, YFSETQ. The CDR3, as DNA: TGCGCCAGCAGCTCGCAAGATACGCAGTATTTT. It yields the protein CASSSQDTQYF.

This clonotype was counted at least ten times. This chain links TRBV5-1 with TRBJ2-1; D is possibly TRBD1 or TRBD2 (5 bases each). V lost 2 bases and J lost 6, with 12 bases in between. The CDR3 has 14 residues. Looked up from germline, CDR1 is SGHRS and CDR2 is YFSETQ. Written as DNA, the CDR3 is TGCGCCAGCAGCTTAGACGGGACGGGCAATGAGCAGTTCTTC. This codes for CASSLDGTGNEQFF.

The table lists this clonotype with many counts. V gene TRBV12-3 or TRBV12-4 combines with J gene TRBJ2-7; D is uncertain. The CDR3 is 14 residues long. V lost 5 bases to trimming and J lost 3 bases, with 14 bases between them. The CDR3 reads CASSVTGLIYEQYF. CDR3 bases: TGTGCCAGCAGTGTCACCGGGCTGATCTACGAGCAGTACTTC.

This clonotype was found many times. The V call is TRBV4-3, the J call TRBJ2-2; TRBD2 is a possible D gene (6 bases). Germline V gives CDR1 LGHNA, CDR2 YSLEER. This CDR3 has 18 amino acids. Trimming shortened V by 0 bases and J by 1 base, and 15 bases separated the two germline ends. CDR3 in amino acids: CASSQDLGGVRNTGELFF. In DNA, the CDR3 is TGCGCCAGCAGCCAAGATCTAGGCGGGGTCCGGAACACCGGGGAGCTGTTTTTT.

This clonotype has just a few counts. Being one base from a much bigger clone, this may be a read error. This chain joins TRBV7-2 and TRBJ2-7; 7 nucleotides align to TRBD1. V lost 3 bases and J lost 2; bases outside the gene matches: 4. The CDR3 totals 14 residues. Germline lookup yields CDR1 SGHTA and CDR2 FQGNSA. CDR3 amino acids: CASSFEQGPYEQYF. As DNA, the CDR3 is TGTGCCAGCAGCTTCGAACAGGGGCCCTACGAGCAGTACTTC.

This clonotype has a count of ten or more. The chain links TRBV12-3 or TRBV12-4 to TRBJ2-4; 8 nucleotides line up with TRBD2. The V gene end was trimmed by 1 base and the J gene end by 1 base; junction bases not matched to a gene: 9. The CDR3 runs 18 residues. The CDR3 nucleotides read TGTGCCAGCAGTTTAGGATCCGGGGGGGCTGGCGCCAAAAACATTCAGTACTTC. Its protein product is CASSLGSGGAGAKNIQYF.